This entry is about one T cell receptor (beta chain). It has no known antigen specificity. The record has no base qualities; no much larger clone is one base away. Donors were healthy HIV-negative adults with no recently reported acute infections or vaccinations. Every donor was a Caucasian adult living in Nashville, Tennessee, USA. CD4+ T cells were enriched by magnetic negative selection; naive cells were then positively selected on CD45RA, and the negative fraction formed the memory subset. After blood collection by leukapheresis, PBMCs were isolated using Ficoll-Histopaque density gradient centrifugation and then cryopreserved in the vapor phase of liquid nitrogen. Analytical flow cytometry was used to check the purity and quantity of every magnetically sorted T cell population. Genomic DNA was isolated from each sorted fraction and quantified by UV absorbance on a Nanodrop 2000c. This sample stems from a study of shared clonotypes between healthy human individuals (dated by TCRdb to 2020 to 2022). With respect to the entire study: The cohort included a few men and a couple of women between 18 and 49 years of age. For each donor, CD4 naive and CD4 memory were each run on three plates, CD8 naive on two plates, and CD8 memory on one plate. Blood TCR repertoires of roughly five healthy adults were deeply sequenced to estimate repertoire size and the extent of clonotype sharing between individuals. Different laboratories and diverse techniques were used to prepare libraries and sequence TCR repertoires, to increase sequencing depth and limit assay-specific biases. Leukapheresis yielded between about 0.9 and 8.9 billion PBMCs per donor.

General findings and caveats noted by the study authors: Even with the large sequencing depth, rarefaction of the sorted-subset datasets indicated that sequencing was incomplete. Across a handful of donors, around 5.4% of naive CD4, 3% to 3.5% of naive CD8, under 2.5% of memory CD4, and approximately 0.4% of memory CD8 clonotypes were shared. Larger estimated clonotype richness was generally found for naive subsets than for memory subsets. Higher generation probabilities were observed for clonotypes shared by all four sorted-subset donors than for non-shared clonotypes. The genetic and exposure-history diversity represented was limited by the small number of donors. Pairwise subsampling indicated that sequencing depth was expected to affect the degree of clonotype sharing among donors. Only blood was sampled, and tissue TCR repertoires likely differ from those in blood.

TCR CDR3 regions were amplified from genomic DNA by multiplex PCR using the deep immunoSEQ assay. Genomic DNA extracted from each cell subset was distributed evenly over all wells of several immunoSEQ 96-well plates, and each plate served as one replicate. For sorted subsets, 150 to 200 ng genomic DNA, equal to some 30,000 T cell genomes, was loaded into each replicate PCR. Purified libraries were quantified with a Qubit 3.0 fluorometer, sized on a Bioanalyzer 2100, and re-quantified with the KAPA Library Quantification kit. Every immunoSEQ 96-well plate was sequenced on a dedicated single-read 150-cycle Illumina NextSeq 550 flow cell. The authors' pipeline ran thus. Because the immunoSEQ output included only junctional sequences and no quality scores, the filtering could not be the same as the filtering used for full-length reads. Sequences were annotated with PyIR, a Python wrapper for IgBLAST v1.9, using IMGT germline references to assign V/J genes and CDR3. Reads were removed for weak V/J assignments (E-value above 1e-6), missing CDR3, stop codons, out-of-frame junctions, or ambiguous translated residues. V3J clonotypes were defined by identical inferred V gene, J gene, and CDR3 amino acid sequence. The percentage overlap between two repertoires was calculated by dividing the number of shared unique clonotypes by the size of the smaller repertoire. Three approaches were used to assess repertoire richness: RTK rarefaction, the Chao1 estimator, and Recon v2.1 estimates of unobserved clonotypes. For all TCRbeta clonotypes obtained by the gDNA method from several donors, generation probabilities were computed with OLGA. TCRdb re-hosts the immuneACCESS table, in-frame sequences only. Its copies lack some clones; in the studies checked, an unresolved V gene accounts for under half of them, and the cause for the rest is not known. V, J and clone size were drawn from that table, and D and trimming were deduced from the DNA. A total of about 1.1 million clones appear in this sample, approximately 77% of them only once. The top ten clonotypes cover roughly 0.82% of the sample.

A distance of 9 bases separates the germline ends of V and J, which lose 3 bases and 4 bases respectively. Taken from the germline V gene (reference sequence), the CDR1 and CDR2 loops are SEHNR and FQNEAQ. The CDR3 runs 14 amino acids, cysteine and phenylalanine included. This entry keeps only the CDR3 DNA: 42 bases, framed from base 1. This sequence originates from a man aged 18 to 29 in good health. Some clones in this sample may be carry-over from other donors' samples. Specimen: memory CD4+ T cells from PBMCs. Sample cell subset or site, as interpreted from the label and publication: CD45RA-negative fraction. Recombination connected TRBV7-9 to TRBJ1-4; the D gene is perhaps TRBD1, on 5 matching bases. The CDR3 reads CASSFGTVNEKLFF. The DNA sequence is TGTGCCAGCAGCTTTGGGACGGTTAATGAAAAACTGTTTTTT.